This is a list of T cell receptor beta chains from one sample in a study of PD-1 blockade in classical Hodgkin lymphoma. Measured with immunoSEQ multiplex PCR; TCRdb has only the in-frame clones, and not every one. The table includes more than 50,000 clones, 90% detected once. Here the sequenced sample was peripheral blood mononuclear cells (PBMCs), taken at baseline. Source of these receptors: a human donor with classical Hodgkin lymphoma. The CDR3 runs from the conserved cysteine through the conserved F or W. The D gene is left open where the match is weak. Clone size appears in some rows only: once, few, many, or a class for an expanded clone.

13	TRBV27	-	-	TRBJ2-7	TGTGCCAGCAGTTTAGGGGCCGGGGGCGAGCAGTACTTC	CASSLGAGGEQYF
10	TRBV6-1	-	-	TRBJ2-7	TGTGCCAGCAGTTACGGAGGGCAGTACTTC	CASSYGGQYF
16	TRBV5-6	once	TRBD1	TRBJ1-2	TGTGCCAGCAGCTTGGATCGAGGGGGCGCAGGCTATGGCTACACCTTC	CASSLDRGGAGYGYTF
14	TRBV5-1	-	TRBD2	TRBJ2-5	TGCGCCAGCAGCTCAGGACTAGCCACAGAGACCCAGTACTTC	CASSSGLATETQYF
14	TRBV6-5	-	-	TRBJ2-2	TGTGCCAGCAGTTACTCGAACGGTTTAGGGGAGCTGTTTTTT	CASSYSNGLGELFF
14	TRBV5-1	once	-	TRBJ2-2	TGCGCCAGCAGCTTGCTGGGGGCAGCCGGGGAGCTGTTTTTT	CASSLLGAAGELFF
13	TRBV29-1	-	TRBD1	TRBJ2-7	TGCAGCGTTGTGGGGACAGGGTTACACGAGCAGTACTTC	CSVVGTGLHEQYF
15	TRBV6-5	-	-	TRBJ2-6	TGTGCCAGCAGTTACGCGGACCCCGGGGCCAACGTCCTGACTTTC	CASSYADPGANVLTF
11	TRBV2	-	-	TRBJ2-3	TGTGCCAGCAGTATTTCCAATCCGCAGTATTTT	CASSISNPQYF
16	TRBV19	-	-	TRBJ2-3	TGTGCCAGTAGTATAGCACAGCGGCAGTTTACAGATACGCAGTATTTT	CASSIAQRQFTDTQYF
13	TRBV13	-	TRBD1	TRBJ2-7	TGTGCCAGCAGCCCCTGGACAGGGGGCGAGCAGTACTTC	CASSPWTGGEQYF
15	TRBV28	once	TRBD1	TRBJ1-5	TGTGCCAGCAGTCGCCGGGACAGGGGCTATCAGCCCCAGCATTTT	CASSRRDRGYQPQHF
15	TRBV2	-	-	TRBJ1-1	TGTGCCAGCAGTCCGAGGACAGTATTGAACACTGAAGCTTTCTTT	CASSPRTVLNTEAFF
15	TRBV27	-	-	TRBJ2-1	TGTGCCAGCAGTCAAGGACGGTTCGGGGCCAATGAGCAGTTCTTC	CASSQGRFGANEQFF
15	TRBV2	-	-	TRBJ2-3	TGTGCCAGCAGTGATGTCGACTTTGGCACAGATACGCAGTATTTT	CASSDVDFGTDTQYF
16	TRBV7-8	-	TRBD2	TRBJ2-7	TGTGCCAGCAGCTTGGGCTCCCTAGCGGGAGCCTACGAGCAGTACTTC	CASSLGSLAGAYEQYF
17	TRBV27	-	-	TRBJ1-6	TGTGCCAGCAGTATAACAGGCCTAAGCTCCTATAATTCACCCCTCCACTTT	CASSITGLSSYNSPLHF
16	TRBV28	-	-	TRBJ2-7	TGTGCCAGCAGTTTGGTGGGCCTTGTCGCCACCTACGAGCAGTACTTC	CASSLVGLVATYEQYF
15	TRBV9	-	TRBD2	TRBJ2-1	TGTGCCAGCAGCGTTACTAGCGGGAGGAACAATGAGCAGTTCTTC	CASSVTSGRNNEQFF
12	TRBV7-9	few	-	TRBJ1-1	TGTGCCAGCAGCTTGGAGAGAGGGACCGCTTTCTTT	CASSLERGTAFF
17	TRBV7-9	once	-	TRBJ2-2	TGTGCCAGCAGCTCCCCCTCCAGCGGAGCTAACACCGGGGAGCTGTTTTTT	CASSSPSSGANTGELFF
15	TRBV7-9	-	TRBD2	TRBJ2-7	TGTGCCAGCAGCTCCGGGACTAGCGGGTCCTACGAGCAGTACTTC	CASSSGTSGSYEQYF
15	TRBV12-5	-	-	TRBJ2-2	TGTGCTAGTGGTTTGTCTGCTGGGAACACCGGGGAGCTGTTTTTT	CASGLSAGNTGELFF
12	TRBV21-1	once	-	TRBJ1-1	TGTGCCAGCAGCAAAGGCGGCACTGAAGCTTTCTTT	CASSKGGTEAFF
15	TRBV28	-	TRBD2	TRBJ2-1	TGTGCCAGCAGCGGAGCGGGGGGGCCGGGTAATGAGCAGTTCTTC	CASSGAGGPGNEQFF